This record concerns one TCR beta chain sequence. CDR1 SGHVS and CDR2 FNYEAQ come from the germline V gene. CDR3 length equals 16 residues. The V and J ends lost 2 bases and 0 bases respectively, with 13 bases between them. Clones were read by immunoSEQ multiplex PCR, and TCRdb kept only the in-frame ones, dropping some. There are approximately 300,000 clones in the sample; 89% occur only once, and approximately 5% lies in the top ten. This entry comes from a study of blood T cell repertoires in COVID-19. The source is a man aged 55-75 years who had recovered from COVID-19. Sequenced sample: PBMCs or T cells enriched from blood (not recorded which). The rearrangement links TRBV7-6 to TRBJ1-1; D perhaps matches TRBD1 (5 bases). CDR3 sequence: CASSLQVGLVNTEAFF. The CDR3 DNA reads TGTGCCAGCAGCTTACAAGTGGGACTGGTGAACACTGAAGCTTTCTTT.